This passage covers 14 T cell receptor beta chains from one sample sequenced in a study of blood T cells in healthy people across ages. Next came a second PCR, run for about 7 to 12 cycles, which used a sample-barcoded 5' primer along with a J-beta primer mix. Via MiXCR, TCRdb re-called the 5' RACE reads, giving one row per CDR3 protein. The table has more than 800,000 distinct CDR3 sequences, more than 35% seen once; the top ten hold 18%. Sample: blood. The receptors come from a woman in her sixties in good health.

The gene calls are TRBV20-1 and TRBJ2-5, with unresolved D. Germline-derived CDR1 and CDR2 are DFQATT and SNEGSKA (reference sequence). V was pared by 3 bases and J by 5 bases, with 10 bases between. CDR3 length: 12 residues. The CDR3 here is CSASNLRETQYF. The CDR3, as DNA: TGCAGTGCTAGTAACTTAAGGGAGACCCAGTACTTC.

This clonotype is a singleton in its sample. This sequence joins TRBV6-5 and TRBJ2-1; 9 bases fit TRBD2. The germline gives CDR1 MNHEY, CDR2 SVGAGI. Trimming removed 2 bases from V and 7 bases from J; junction bases left unmatched: 12. The CDR3 length is 17 residues. The CDR3 coding sequence is TGTGCCAGCAGTTACCTCCCTAGCGGGAATTGGGCGAATGAGCAGTTCTTC. The encoded protein is CASSYLPSGNWANEQFF.

The genes are TRBV2 and TRBJ2-1; D unclear. This CDR3 is built from 14 residues. V shed 5 bases and J shed 13 bases, with 21 bases lying between them. Germline values: CDR1 SNHLY, CDR2 FYNNEI. The chain's CDR3 is CASSRLGFPRGQFF. The CDR3 bases are TGTGCCAGCAGTCGCTTGGGTTTTCCACGCGGCCAGTTCTTC.

The table lists this clonotype with a few counts. The chain uses TRBV27 and TRBJ2-7, with D hard to call. The CDR3 consists of 14 residues. CDR1 is MNHEY, CDR2 SMNVEV, per germline (reference sequence). V dropped 0 bases and J dropped 6 bases, with 12 bases sitting between them. The CDR3 here is CASSLSGPRFEQYF. The CDR3 nucleotides read TGTGCCAGCAGTTTATCAGGTCCGCGTTTCGAGCAGTACTTC.

The chain is built from TRBV29-1 and TRBJ1-5, with TRBD1 matching over 11 bases. Germline V gene lookup returns CDR1 SQVTM and CDR2 ANQGSEA. Trimming at V came to 6 bases and at J to 7 bases, leaving 8 bases not matched to a gene. The CDR3 covers 14 residues. The CDR3 sequence: CSVRDRGFGQPQHF. CDR3 DNA: TGCAGCGTACGGGACAGGGGGTTTGGCCAGCCCCAGCATTTT. The whole variable domain, remainder taken from reference TRBV29-1 and TRBJ1-5, is SAVISQKPSRDICQRGTSLTIQCQVDSQVTMMFWYRQQPGQSLTLIATANQGSEATYESGFVIDKFPISRPNLTFSTLTVSNMSPEDSSIYLCSVRDRGFGQPQHFGDGTRLSIL.

This clonotype was observed many times. One end of the junction fails to match germline, which may point to a read error. The CDR3 DNA reads as TGCGCCAGCAGCTTAGGAGGATCCACTGAAGCTTTCTTT. It specifies CASSLGGSTEAFF. This chain joins TRBV27 and TRBJ1-1; D gene uncertain. This CDR3 is 13 amino acids long. Germline values: CDR1 MNHEY, CDR2 SMNVEV (reference sequence).

A few counts support this clonotype. For the CDR3, the DNA is TGTGCCAGCAGTTTACTTCAAACTACAGATACGCAGTATTTT. Protein product: CASSLLQTTDTQYF. This chain joins TRBV28 and TRBJ2-3; the D is unclear. Germline CDR1 and CDR2: MDHEN and SYDVKM. Trimming left V 2 bases short and J 3 bases short, with 9 bases between. The CDR3 runs to 14 residues.

This clonotype showed up just once. A much larger clone differs from this one at a single base, so this may be a read error. The rearrangement joins TRBV10-3 to TRBJ1-5; tentative D call: TRBD1 (5 bases). This CDR3 contains 15 residues. Per germline, CDR1 ENHRY and CDR2 SYGVKD. V lost 4 bases and J 0 bases, leaving 10 bases between the germline ends. The CDR3 is CAISAGRGSNQPQHF. As DNA, the CDR3 is TGTGCCATCAGTGCCGGGAGGGGTAGCAATCAGCCCCAGCATTTT.

The genes are TRBV7-9 and TRBJ2-1, with 7 bases lining up with TRBD2. CDR3 length: 15 amino acids. V lost 8 bases, J lost 2 bases, and 9 bases stayed unmatched. CDR1 and CDR2 from the germline V gene are SEHNR and FQNEAQ (reference sequence). CDR3 DNA: TGTGCCAGCGGCGAGACTAGCCTCACCTACAATGAGCAGTTCTTC. Amino acids: CASGETSLTYNEQFF.

Many counts were recorded for this clonotype. The chain combines TRBV4-2 with TRBJ1-3; no reliable D call. Trimming stripped 2 bases from V and 2 bases from J, with 10 bases between. CDR1 is LGHNA and CDR2 is YNFKEQ in the germline V gene. This CDR3 region has 15 residues. In DNA, the CDR3 is TGTGCCAGCAGCCAACCCAGCGGCACTGGAAACACCATATATTTT. The encoded protein is CASSQPSGTGNTIYF.

This clonotype was seen more than once but under ten times. CDR3 loop: CASSLGRGASIYTF. CDR3 bases: TGTGCCAGCAGCTTAGGCAGGGGTGCTTCAATCTACACCTTC. V and J are TRBV13 and TRBJ1-2; TRBD1 might be the D (6 bases). The germline V gene encodes CDR1 PRHDT and CDR2 FYEKMQ (reference sequence). The ends were cut back, 0 bases at V and 10 bases at J, with 15 bases in the middle. The CDR3 has 14 residues.

J is TRBJ2-7 and V is TRBV5-1; tentatively, D is TRBD1 or TRBD2 (6 bases each). Deletions cut 0 bases from V and 2 bases from J, with 12 bases between. The CDR3 has 15 residues. CDR1 is SGHRS and CDR2 is YFSETQ in the germline V gene. The CDR3 DNA reads as TGCGCCAGCAGCTTGGAACGGGGGCATCCCTACGAGCAGTACTTC. Its protein is CASSLERGHPYEQYF.

This clonotype was seen a single time. V gene TRBV7-9 combines with J gene TRBJ2-1, with a tentative D call TRBD2 (8 bases). V was trimmed by 4 bases and J by 7 bases, leaving 17 bases between them. Germline lookup yields CDR1 SEHNR and CDR2 FQNEAQ (reference sequence). The CDR3 runs to 15 residues. The CDR3 DNA reads as TGTGCCAGCAGCTCAGAGGGGGCTAGCGGGAATGAGCAGTTCTTC. Residues: CASSSEGASGNEQFF.

The V call is TRBV6-5, the J call TRBJ2-7, with 7 bases matching TRBD2. Germline CDR1 is MNHEY and CDR2 is SVGAGI. The V gene end was trimmed by 1 base and the J gene end by 3 bases; junction bases not matched to a gene: 3. This CDR3 is 14 amino acids long. The CDR3 sequence: CASSYLRENYEQYF. The CDR3 bases are TGTGCCAGCAGTTACTTGCGGGAGAACTACGAGCAGTACTTC.